This T cell receptor beta chain was captured in a study of human T cells and chemical hapten exposure. Time point described: patch test 2, 6 weeks after DPC sensitization. The treatment here: therapeutic diphenylcyclopropenone sensitization with weekly scalp DPC. At patch-test visits, sampling came before the patch test. Within the sample, this clonotype is medium-sized. TCRdb reanalysed the RACE reads using MiXCR and keeps one entry per CDR3 protein. Of fewer than 80,000 distinct CDR3 sequences listed, 10% are singletons. CDR1 and CDR2 from the germline V gene are SEHNR and FQNEAQ (reference sequence). Deletions cut 8 bases from V and 4 bases from J, with 17 bases between. The length of the CDR3 is 14 residues.

J is TRBJ1-2 and V is TRBV7-9; D is possibly TRBD1 (5 bases). This sample comprised whole blood, obtained in connection with sensitization to the hapten diphenylcyclopropenone (DPC). This TCR came from a woman between 50 and 59 years old with alopecia areata. Some clones in this sample may be carry-over from other donors' samples. CDR3 protein: CASRDGGPAYGYTF. Written as DNA, the CDR3 is TGTGCCAGCCGGGACGGTGGACCAGCCTATGGCTACACCTTC.